These 6 T cell receptor beta chains originate from one sample sequenced in a study of siplizumab effects on memory and regulatory T cells. Sequencing was performed with immunoSEQ multiplex PCR; in TCRdb, only in-frame clones are kept and a portion is missing. The top ten clones hold about 1.2% of a sample with 75,000 to 100,000 clones, just under 95% of them seen once. Source material: non-Treg CD4+ T cells sorted from blood. All receptors come from a human donor in good health.

This clone occurred once. The gene calls are TRBV5-1 and TRBJ2-2; D ambiguous. Germline loops: CDR1 SGHRS, CDR2 YFSETQ. This CDR3 spans 14 amino acids. V dropped 0 bases and J dropped 3 bases, with 6 bases sitting between them. CDR3 DNA sequence: TGCGCCAGCAGCTTGGCTGGGCACACCGGGGAGCTGTTTTTT. Encoded protein: CASSLAGHTGELFF.

CDR3 protein: CASSRAGLPEQYF. In DNA, the CDR3 is TGTGCCAGCAGCCGGGCGGGGCTGCCCGAGCAGTACTTC. This chain links TRBV14 with TRBJ2-5; tentatively, D is TRBD2 (6 bases). The end of the DNA fits TRBJ2-7 better, so the J call may be wrong. Looked up from germline, CDR1 is SGHDN and CDR2 is FVKESK. This CDR3 contains 13 residues.

The rearrangement joins TRBV19 to TRBJ2-7; 8 bases match TRBD2. Germline lookup yields CDR1 LNHDA and CDR2 SQIVND (reference sequence). V shed 7 bases and J 0 bases; nucleotides not matched to a gene: 8. The CDR3 sequence is 15 residues long. CDR3 region: CASNSLTSGSYEQYF. The CDR3 bases are TGTGCCAGTAATTCCCTCACTAGCGGCTCCTACGAGCAGTACTTC.

This chain joins TRBV11-3 and TRBJ2-7; a weak D match, TRBD1 (5 bases). Trimming left V 3 bases short and J 4 bases short, with 16 bases between. The CDR3 totals 15 residues. The V gene's germline CDR1 is SGHNT and CDR2 YENEEA. In nucleotides, the CDR3 is TGTGCCAGCAGCTTGGGGCCGGGCGCGGATTACGAGCAGTACTTC. Amino acid sequence: CASSLGPGADYEQYF.

The chain is built from TRBV23-1 and TRBJ1-2, with D uncertain. TRBV23-1 is sorted into the ORF group, with uncertain function. Trimming pared 2 bases from V and 7 bases from J, leaving 8 bases between. This CDR3 contains 12 residues. The CDR3 DNA is TGCGCCAGCAGTCAAGGACCGGGTGGCTACACCTTC. Translation: CASSQGPGGYTF.

This clone showed up just once. The rearrangement joins TRBV28 to TRBJ1-3; possibly TRBD1 for D (6 bases). V was cut by 5 bases and J by 4 bases, with 15 bases left in between. Germline V CDR1 and CDR2: MDHEN, SYDVKM. The CDR3 spans 15 residues. The CDR3 is CASSPYRTAGNTIYF. CDR3 in DNA: TGTGCCAGCAGTCCCTATAGGACAGCCGGAAACACCATATATTTT.